The 11 T cell receptor beta chains below were found in one sample sequenced in a study of cytomegalovirus exposure and HLA in healthy donors. 13 Jbeta primers and 60 Vbeta primers were used for the PCR. TCRdb's table, derived via immunoSEQ multiplex PCR, lists solely in-frame clones and lacks some. Here the sample spans approximately 170,000 clones, about 69% being singletons. The specimen was PBMCs. The receptors here all came from a man aged 25 to 40 in good health and CMV-seropositive.

The sample holds one count of this clone. The genes are TRBV12-5 and TRBJ1-5, with unresolved D. This CDR3 has 16 amino acids. Germline assignment: CDR1 LGHNT and CDR2 FRNRAP. The V end lost 0 bases, the J end lost 6 bases, and 15 bases lay between the germline ends. CDR3 sequence: CASGLVLDRGSQPQHF. CDR3 bases: TGTGCTAGTGGTTTGGTACTGGACCGGGGAAGTCAGCCCCAGCATTTT.

This clone was observed a handful of times. This rearrangement joins TRBV5-1 to TRBJ2-3, with 12 nucleotides matching TRBD2. Germline V gene data show CDR1 as SGHRS and CDR2 as YFSETQ. With V trimmed by 3 bases and J by 4 bases, 6 bases remained unmatched. This CDR3 comprises 16 residues. The CDR3 region is CASSSPTSGGADTQYF. CDR3 bases: TGCGCCAGCAGCTCCCCGACTAGCGGGGGAGCAGATACGCAGTATTTT. The complete variable domain, with remaining parts taken from reference TRBV5-1 and TRBJ2-3, reads KAGVTQTPRYLIKTRGQQVTLSCSPISGHRSVSWYQQTPGQGLQFLFEYFSETQRNKGNFPGRFSGRQFSNSRSEMNVSTLELGDSALYLCASSSPTSGGADTQYFGPGTRLTVL.

This chain connects TRBV11-3 to TRBJ2-7; 9 bases are shared with TRBD1. The germline V gene has CDR1 SGHNT and CDR2 YENEEA. V trimming: 4 bases; J trimming: 7 bases; junction bases outside the gene matches: 5. The CDR3 covers 13 residues. CDR3 loop: CASSSETGGEQYF. The CDR3 nucleotides read TGTGCCAGCAGCTCCGAGACAGGGGGAGAGCAGTACTTC.

This chain links TRBV5-4 with TRBJ2-5; 7 bases are a match to TRBD2. The end of the DNA aligns better with TRBJ2-7, so the J call may be wrong. The CDR3 totals 16 residues. Germline CDR1 and CDR2: SGHNT and YYREEE (reference sequence). In DNA, the CDR3 is TGTGCCAGCAGCTTGAAGGAAGCGGGGAGCGCCTACGAGCAGTACTTC. This encodes CASSLKEAGSAYEQYF.

This clone was detected only a few times. CDR3 sequence: CASSTTSGANNEQFF. Written as DNA, the CDR3 is TGTGCCAGCAGTACGACTAGCGGAGCTAACAATGAGCAGTTCTTC. The chain joins TRBV7-2 to TRBJ2-1; 9 bases are shared with TRBD2. The CDR3 is 15 amino acids. The germline V gene encodes CDR1 SGHTA and CDR2 FQGNSA. V trimming: 6 bases; J trimming: 5 bases; junction bases outside the gene matches: 8.

V usage is TRBV28 and J usage is TRBJ1-2; TRBD1 matches at 7 bases. The CDR3 is made up of 12 amino acids. The V segment lost 5 bases and the J segment 8 bases; nucleotides outside the gene matches: 5. Per germline, CDR1 MDHEN and CDR2 SYDVKM. The CDR3 loop is CASSKGARGYTF. The CDR3 DNA reads as TGTGCCAGCAGTAAGGGGGCGCGGGGCTACACCTTC.

This sequence joins TRBV27 and TRBJ2-3; 9 nucleotides line up with TRBD1. Germline assignment: CDR1 MNHEY and CDR2 SMNVEV (reference sequence). This CDR3 spans 17 amino acids. V lost 3 bases to trimming and J lost 6 bases; unmatched junction nucleotides: 13. CDR3: CASSFLRTGVAFDTQYF. Here the CDR3 DNA reads TGTGCCAGCAGTTTCCTCCGGACAGGGGTAGCGTTTGATACGCAGTATTTT.

The chain joins TRBV6-1 to TRBJ2-7; TRBD2 matches at 9 bases. With V trimmed by 6 bases and J by 0 bases, 6 bases remained unmatched. The CDR3 is made up of 15 amino acids. Per germline, CDR1 MNHNS and CDR2 SASEGT. Here the CDR3 reads CASSRLAVNSYEQYF. The CDR3 nucleotides read TGTGCCAGCAGCCGACTAGCGGTTAACTCCTACGAGCAGTACTTC.

The chain recombines TRBV15 with TRBJ1-5; 10 bases map to TRBD1. V shed 5 bases and J 4 bases; nucleotides not matched to a gene: 8. The CDR3 runs to 16 residues. The germline V gene has CDR1 LNHNV and CDR2 YYDKDF (reference sequence). The CDR3 DNA reads TGTGCCACCAGCGGCCGACAGGGGGCTGGGAATCAGCCCCAGCATTTT. Translated: CATSGRQGAGNQPQHF. Combining the CDR3 with reference TRBV15 and TRBJ1-5 gives the whole variable domain DAMVIQNPRYQVTQFGKPVTLSCSQTLNHNVMYWYQQKSSQAPKLLFHYYDKDFNNEADTPDNFQSRRPNTSFCFLDIRSPGLGDTAMYLCATSGRQGAGNQPQHFGDGTRLSIL.

The rearrangement uses TRBV7-6 and TRBJ2-1; TRBD1 agrees at 8 bases. Germline lookup yields CDR1 SGHVS and CDR2 FNYEAQ. J was trimmed by 8 bases and V by 0 bases; bases with no gene match: 3. The CDR3 has 14 residues. CDR3 sequence (DNA): TGTGCCAGCAGCTTAGCCGGACAGGGCGATGAGCAGTTCTTC. Translating it yields CASSLAGQGDEQFF.

The chain uses TRBV28 and TRBJ1-2; maybe TRBD1 (5 bases). V lost 11 bases and J lost 5, with 12 bases in between. The CDR3 is 11 residues long. The germline CDR1 and CDR2 sequences are MDHEN and SYDVKM. The CDR3 protein is CAGQNPYGYTF. Here the CDR3 DNA reads TGTGCCGGACAAAACCCGTATGGCTACACCTTC.